These 24 T cell receptor beta chains share one sample of origin, sequenced in a study of early T cells in non-severe SARS-CoV-2 infection. TCRdb recomputed calls from the 5' RACE reads with MiXCR, one row per CDR3 protein. The sample consists of roughly 80,000 distinct CDR3 sequences, around 11% of them appearing once. The source was whole blood, collected at baseline. The receptors derive from an adult who was a healthcare worker with PCR-confirmed SARS-CoV-2 infection or an uninfected control (not recorded which).

The J gene is TRBJ1-2, the V gene TRBV6-6; 8 bases map to TRBD1. Germline CDR1 and CDR2: MNHNY and SVGAGI (reference sequence). This CDR3 comprises 14 residues. Trimming took 7 bases from V and 4 from J; bases not matched to a gene: 8. The CDR3 bases are TGTGCCAGCAATAACCAGGGGGCGTCCTATGGCTACACCTTC. It yields the protein CASNNQGASYGYTF.

This clonotype was observed a few times. The chain employs TRBV3-1 and TRBJ2-7; D ambiguous. Germline loops: CDR1 LGHDT, CDR2 YNNKEL (reference sequence). Trimming removed 1 base at V and 4 bases at J, with 11 bases between. This CDR3 is built from 14 residues. CDR3 sequence reads: CASSQGAALYEQYF. The CDR3 region has the DNA TGTGCCAGCAGCCAAGGGGCCGCACTTTACGAGCAGTACTTC.

This clonotype came up many times. V usage is TRBV7-6 and J usage is TRBJ1-2, with D perhaps matching TRBD1 (6 bases). This CDR3 spans 13 amino acids. The V gene lost 4 bases and the J gene lost 4 bases, with 10 bases spanning the gap. CDR1 and CDR2 from the germline V gene are SGHVS and FNYEAQ. The DNA for the CDR3 is TGTGCCAGCAGCTCAAGGGGGATCTATGGCTACACCTTC. This codes for CASSSRGIYGYTF.

This clonotype came up a few times. The J gene is TRBJ1-4, the V gene TRBV10-3, with a tentative D call TRBD1 (5 bases). Between the trimmed V and J ends, which lost 6 bases and 7 bases, there was a span of 18 bases. This CDR3 contains 15 residues. Germline V gives CDR1 ENHRY, CDR2 SYGVKD. In nucleotides, the CDR3 is TGTGCCATCAGCCCGGGAAGGGCAGGGCGTGAAAAACTGTTTTTT. This gives the protein CAISPGRAGREKLFF.

This clonotype was recorded at least ten times. The chain joins TRBV3-1 to TRBJ1-2, with 9 positions matching TRBD1. This CDR3 contains 13 residues. Germline V gives CDR1 LGHDT, CDR2 YNNKEL (reference sequence). V lost 4 bases and J lost 5; bases outside the gene matches: 2. The CDR3 coding sequence is TGTGCCAGCAGCCGGGACAGGGTTTATGGCTACACCTTC. Its protein is CASSRDRVYGYTF. The whole variable domain, filled in from reference TRBV3-1 and TRBJ1-2, reads DTAVSQTPKYLVTQMGNDKSIKCEQNLGHDTMYWYKQDSKKFLKIMFSYNNKELIINETVPNRFSPKSPDKAHLNLHINSLELGDSAVYFCASSRDRVYGYTFGSGTRLTVV.

This sequence joins TRBV6-1 and TRBJ2-2; possible D gene TRBD2, 6 bases. The V gene lost 4 bases and the J gene lost 2 bases, with 8 bases spanning the gap. Germline V gene lookup returns CDR1 MNHNS and CDR2 SASEGT. The CDR3 has 14 residues. The DNA of the CDR3 is TGTGCCAGCAGTGTCGGGACTAACACCGGGGAGCTGTTTTTT. Translated, it gives CASSVGTNTGELFF.

The genes are TRBV7-2 and TRBJ1-6; unclear D gene. The germline V gene has CDR1 SGHTA and CDR2 FQGNSA. The CDR3 is 15 amino acids. With 1 base removed from V and 8 bases from J, the gap between germline ends came to 12 bases. The DNA for the CDR3 is TGTGCCAGCAGCTTAGGGGCAGGATGGTATTCACCCCTCCACTTT. Its protein is CASSLGAGWYSPLHF.

This CDR3 is CASSEVTGSYNEQFF. The CDR3 DNA reads as TGTGCCAGCAGTGAAGTGACAGGCTCCTACAATGAGCAGTTCTTC. The rearrangement joins TRBV6-1 to TRBJ2-1, with D possibly being TRBD1 (6 bases). The CDR3 is made up of 15 amino acids. V lost 1 base and J lost 0, with 7 bases in between. Germline V gene lookup returns CDR1 MNHNS and CDR2 SASEGT.

The CDR3 loop is CASSELLGGTEAFF. CDR3 bases: TGTGCCAGCAGCGAGTTATTAGGGGGCACTGAAGCTTTCTTT. The chain employs TRBV9 and TRBJ1-1; maybe TRBD1 (6 bases). V lost 3 bases, J lost 4 bases, and 13 bases lay in between. CDR3 length equals 14 residues. Looked up from germline, CDR1 is SGDLS and CDR2 is YYNGEE.

This clonotype was seen more than once but under ten times. This chain uses TRBV20-1 with TRBJ2-3; the match to TRBD2 covers 10 bases. Germline-derived CDR1 and CDR2 are DFQATT and SNEGSKA (reference sequence). CDR3 length equals 14 residues. The J segment lost 1 base and the V segment lost 6 bases, leaving 4 bases of the junction unmatched. The CDR3 nucleotides read TGCAGTGCGACACTAGCGGGGCGCACAGATACGCAGTATTTT. As protein: CSATLAGRTDTQYF.

This chain links TRBV9 with TRBJ2-2; 7 bases agree with TRBD1. V lost 4 bases to trimming and J lost 4 bases; unmatched junction nucleotides: 4. Germline CDR1 SGDLS, CDR2 YYNGEE. This CDR3 has 14 amino acids. CDR3 region: CASSYTGVTGELFF. The CDR3 DNA is TGTGCCAGCAGCTATACAGGGGTCACCGGGGAGCTGTTTTTT.

The sample holds a few counts of this clonotype. The CDR3 DNA reads as TGTGCCAGCAGGGGACAGGGAAGTTTCACCGGGGAGCTGTTTTTT. Amino acids: CASRGQGSFTGELFF. This chain joins TRBV2 and TRBJ2-2; 9 nucleotides align to TRBD1. From germline, CDR1 is SNHLY and CDR2 FYNNEI. V gave up 6 bases and J gave up 4 bases; unmatched junction bases: 6. CDR3 length equals 15 residues.

The rearrangement links TRBV2 to TRBJ2-7; no definite D call. Trimming removed 6 bases from V and 5 bases from J, with 11 bases in between. The CDR3 consists of 12 residues. The germline CDR1 and CDR2 sequences are SNHLY and FYNNEI. The CDR3 reads CASRGFRDEQYF. Here the CDR3 DNA reads TGTGCCAGCAGAGGGTTTAGGGACGAGCAGTACTTC.

This clonotype was recorded at least ten times. V usage is TRBV20-1 and J usage is TRBJ2-5; no clear D. This CDR3 region has 12 residues. Looked up from germline, CDR1 is DFQATT and CDR2 is SNEGSKA (reference sequence). The V end lost 3 bases, the J end lost 5 bases, and 10 bases lay between the germline ends. The DNA of the CDR3 is TGCAGTGCTAGTTTCGGACGCGAGACCCAGTACTTC. Translating it yields CSASFGRETQYF.

CDR3 region: CASSLAGRRGETGHQGGTGELFF. The CDR3 bases are TGTGCCAGCAGCTTAGCGGGTCGCCGGGGAGAGACGGGACACCAAGGGGGAACCGGGGAGCTGTTTTTT. V is TRBV7-8 and J is TRBJ2-2, with a weak D call TRBD1 (6 bases). CDR3 length: 23 amino acids. The germline V gene has CDR1 SGHVS and CDR2 FQNEAQ. V was pared by 0 bases and J by 5 bases, with 34 bases between.

The rearrangement links TRBV20-1 to TRBJ2-3, with TRBD1 as a possible D gene (6 bases). CDR3 size: 15 residues. Germline lookup yields CDR1 DFQATT and CDR2 SNEGSKA (reference sequence). V lost 6 bases, J lost 9 bases, and 25 bases lay in between. CDR3 sequence reads: CSALGWLAVRGTQYF. For the CDR3, the DNA is TGCAGTGCGCTCGGGTGGCTAGCCGTTAGGGGGACGCAGTATTTT.

This chain joins TRBV12-3 or TRBV12-4 and TRBJ1-2; D unresolved. The CDR3 is 14 residues long. Trimming removed 1 base at V and 1 base at J, with 7 bases between. CDR3 sequence: CASSLVDRNYGYTF. The CDR3 DNA sequence: TGTGCCAGCAGTTTAGTGGACCGTAACTATGGCTACACCTTC.

In this sample, this clonotype turned up many times. V is TRBV20-1 and J is TRBJ1-2; tentative D call: TRBD1 (5 bases). The length of the CDR3 is 12 residues. V lost 3 bases and J 7 bases, leaving 12 bases between the germline ends. Germline loops: CDR1 DFQATT, CDR2 SNEGSKA (reference sequence). The CDR3 reads CSASPQGIGYTF. DNA for the CDR3: TGCAGTGCTAGCCCCCAGGGTATTGGCTACACCTTC.

This clonotype was seen more than once but under ten times. The rearrangement uses TRBV5-4 and TRBJ2-3; 13 bases map to TRBD2. The germline V gene has CDR1 SGHNT and CDR2 YYREEE (reference sequence). The CDR3 runs 18 residues. Losses at the gene ends were 2 bases for V and 2 bases for J; bases not matched to a gene: 8. CDR3 loop: CASSLSGTSGALTDTQYF. The DNA of the CDR3 is TGTGCCAGCAGCTTATCCGGGACTAGCGGGGCCCTCACAGATACGCAGTATTTT.

This clonotype was seen a few times. The rearrangement links TRBV20-1 to TRBJ2-3; no reliable D call. CDR1 is DFQATT, CDR2 SNEGSKA, per germline (reference sequence). The CDR3 consists of 13 residues. V was cut by 1 base and J by 0 bases, with 5 bases left in between. Here the CDR3 DNA reads TGCAGTGCTAGAGTTCCGAGCACAGATACGCAGTATTTT. The encoded protein is CSARVPSTDTQYF.

This clonotype is large within its sample. The gene calls are TRBV19 and TRBJ2-7; perhaps TRBD2 as D (5 bases). The CDR3 spans 15 residues. V lost 3 bases, J lost 5 bases, and 17 bases lay in between. From germline, CDR1 is LNHDA and CDR2 SQIVND (reference sequence). CDR3 sequence (DNA): TGTGCCAGTAGTATGCCCCACAGAGGGAGCCACGAGCAGTACTTC. Its protein product is CASSMPHRGSHEQYF.

This clonotype was recorded only once. The chain recombines TRBV20-1 with TRBJ1-1, with D possibly matching TRBD1 (6 bases). From germline, CDR1 is DFQATT and CDR2 SNEGSKA (reference sequence). The CDR3 has 14 residues. V shed 3 bases and J shed 4 bases, with 15 bases lying between them. In nucleotides, the CDR3 is TGCAGTGCTAGGCCCTTCGGAGGGGGCACTGAAGCTTTCTTT. It yields the protein CSARPFGGGTEAFF.

This clonotype was seen many times. The chain is built from TRBV12-3 or TRBV12-4 and TRBJ1-1; no clear D. This CDR3 is 14 amino acids long. V shed 4 bases and J shed 0 bases, with 9 bases lying between them. The CDR3 DNA reads as TGTGCCAGCAGTTCGCACGGATTGAACACTGAAGCTTTCTTT. Encoded protein: CASSSHGLNTEAFF.

The CDR3 DNA follows: TGTGCCAGCAGGGACAGGACCTATGGCTACACCTTC. Translation gives CASRDRTYGYTF. The V call is TRBV12-3 or TRBV12-4, the J call TRBJ1-2; 7 bases are shared with TRBD1. V gave up 6 bases and J gave up 4 bases; unmatched junction bases: 2. CDR3 length: 12 amino acids.